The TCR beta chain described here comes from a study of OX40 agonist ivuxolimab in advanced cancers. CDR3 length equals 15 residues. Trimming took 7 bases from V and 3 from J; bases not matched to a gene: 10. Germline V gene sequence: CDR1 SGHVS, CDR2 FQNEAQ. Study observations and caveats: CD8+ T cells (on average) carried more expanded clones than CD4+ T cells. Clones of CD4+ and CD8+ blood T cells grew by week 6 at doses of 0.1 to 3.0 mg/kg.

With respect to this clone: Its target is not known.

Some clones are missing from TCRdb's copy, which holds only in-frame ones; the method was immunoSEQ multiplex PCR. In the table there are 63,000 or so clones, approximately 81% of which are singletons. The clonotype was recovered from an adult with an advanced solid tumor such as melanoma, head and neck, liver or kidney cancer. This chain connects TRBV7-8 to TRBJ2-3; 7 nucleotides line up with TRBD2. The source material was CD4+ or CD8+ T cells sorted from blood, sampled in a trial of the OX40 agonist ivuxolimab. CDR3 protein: CASTPYGRGTDTQYF. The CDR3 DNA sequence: TGTGCCAGCACCCCTTACGGGCGGGGGACAGATACGCAGTATTTT.